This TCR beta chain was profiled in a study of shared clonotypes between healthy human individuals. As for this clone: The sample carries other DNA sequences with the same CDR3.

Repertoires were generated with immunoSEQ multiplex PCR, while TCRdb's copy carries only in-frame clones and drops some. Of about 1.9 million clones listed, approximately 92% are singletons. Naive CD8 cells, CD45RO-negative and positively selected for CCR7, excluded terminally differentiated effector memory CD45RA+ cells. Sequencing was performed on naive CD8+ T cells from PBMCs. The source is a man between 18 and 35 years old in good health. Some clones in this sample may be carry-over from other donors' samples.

The CDR3 DNA follows: TGTGCCAGCAGCTCTAACTCCTACGAGCAGTACTTC. This encodes CASSSNSYEQYF. The chain has TRBV27 and TRBJ2-7; D remains unclear. The CDR3 runs to 12 residues. Trimming removed 6 bases from V and 0 bases from J, with 6 bases in between. The germline V gene has CDR1 MNHEY and CDR2 SMNVEV (reference sequence).